Presented here are 20 T cell receptor beta chains from one specimen sequenced in a study of identical twins. TCRdb reanalysed the 5' RACE reads using MiXCR and keeps one entry per CDR3 protein. The sample holds around 530,000 distinct CDR3 sequences, 13% to 15% seen once. These data were also reused for a study on yellow fever vaccine responses in identical twins.

Sequencing was carried out using CD4+ T cells sorted from blood. The receptors were sampled from a young woman in good health.

This clonotype was seen a single time. J is TRBJ2-3 and V is TRBV5-1, with 9 positions matching TRBD1. The germline CDR1 and CDR2 sequences are SGHRS and YFSETQ. J lost 1 base, V lost 4 bases, and 10 bases had no gene match. This CDR3 has 17 residues. The CDR3 sequence: CASSTGTGWLGTDTQYF. In nucleotides, the CDR3 is TGCGCCAGCAGCACCGGGACAGGGTGGTTGGGCACAGATACGCAGTATTTT.

The chain is built from TRBV20-1 and TRBJ2-2, with 7 bases matching TRBD1. Trimming cost V 6 bases and J 0 bases; bases outside gene matches: 10. CDR1 and CDR2 from the germline V gene are DFQATT and SNEGSKA (reference sequence). The CDR3 is 16 amino acids. CDR3 amino acids: CSALQDRIANTGELFF. DNA of the CDR3: TGCAGTGCCCTCCAGGACAGGATCGCGAACACCGGGGAGCTGTTTTTT.

This clonotype has ten or more counts. The J gene is TRBJ2-5, the V gene TRBV5-1, with 7 bases aligning to TRBD1. J gave up 1 base and V 4 bases, and 7 bases lay outside the gene matches. The CDR3 covers 15 residues. The V gene's germline CDR1 is SGHRS and CDR2 YFSETQ. This CDR3 is CASSPEGQSQETQYF. The CDR3 DNA reads TGCGCCAGCAGCCCCGAGGGACAGTCCCAAGAGACCCAGTACTTC.

This clonotype was detected a few times. V and J are TRBV27 and TRBJ1-4; D is undetermined. The V gene lost 5 bases and the J gene lost 11 bases, with 12 bases spanning the gap. Germline CDR1 reads MNHEY; CDR2 reads SMNVEV (reference sequence). There are 12 residues in the CDR3. The CDR3: CASSPLVWKLFF. CDR3 sequence (DNA): TGTGCCAGCAGTCCCCTAGTCTGGAAACTGTTTTTT.

The V call is TRBV4-1, the J call TRBJ2-1; the D is unclear. V dropped 1 base and J dropped 1 base, with 14 bases sitting between them. CDR3 length: 17 residues. Germline V CDR1 and CDR2: MGHRA, YSYEKL. CDR3 DNA: TGCGCCAGCAGCCAAGGTCCCTGGGCGGCTTCCTACAATGAGCAGTTCTTC. This codes for CASSQGPWAASYNEQFF.

The table lists this clonotype with a few counts. The chain employs TRBV20-1 and TRBJ2-3; 9 nucleotides align to TRBD2. After removal of 1 base from V and 2 bases from J, the junction contained 4 bases not matched to a gene. In germline, CDR1 is DFQATT, CDR2 SNEGSKA (reference sequence). The CDR3 is 15 residues long. CDR3 DNA sequence: TGCAGTGCTAGAGGACTAGCGGCTGACACAGATACGCAGTATTTT. This encodes CSARGLAADTDTQYF.

This clonotype has only one observation. The chain combines TRBV7-2 with TRBJ2-2; 12 bases agree with TRBD2. Trimming cost V 4 bases and J 7 bases; bases outside gene matches: 10. The CDR3 is 17 residues long. Germline CDR1 and CDR2: SGHTA and FQGNSA. CDR3 DNA sequence: TGTGCCAGCAGCTACGTTGGGACTAGCGGGTCCGGCGGGGAGCTGTTTTTT. The encoded protein is CASSYVGTSGSGGELFF.

The chain joins TRBV7-8 to TRBJ2-2; TRBD2 matches 10 bases. The V gene end was trimmed by 2 bases and the J gene end by 2 bases; junction bases not matched to a gene: 5. The CDR3 extends over 17 amino acids. Germline loops: CDR1 SGHVS, CDR2 FQNEAQ. Here the CDR3 reads CASSLSSGGPNTGELFF. CDR3 sequence (DNA): TGTGCCAGCAGCTTATCTAGCGGGGGACCCAACACCGGGGAGCTGTTTTTT.

This clonotype was seen only a few times. An end of the junction differs from the germline gene, which may be a read error. V and J are TRBV20-1 and TRBJ2-3; TRBD2 matches 9 bases. This CDR3 comprises 14 residues. From germline, CDR1 is DFQATT and CDR2 SNEGSKA (reference sequence). Written as DNA, the CDR3 is TGCAGTGCTAGAGATGCCCAACCAGCGGGGGGTTCGCATTTT. It codes for CSARDAQPAGGSHF.

This chain connects TRBV20-1 to TRBJ2-1; D gene unclear. CDR3 size: 13 residues. Trimming took off 4 bases at V and 0 bases at J, with 7 bases between the two ends. Germline V CDR1 and CDR2: DFQATT, SNEGSKA (reference sequence). The CDR3 DNA reads as TGCAGTGCTAACCGGGCCTCCTACAATGAGCAGTTCTTC. Protein product: CSANRASYNEQFF.

The chain recombines TRBV2 with TRBJ1-2; the match to TRBD1 covers 12 bases. The CDR3 is made up of 16 amino acids. In germline, CDR1 is SNHLY, CDR2 FYNNEI. With 6 bases clipped from V and 7 bases from J, the junction kept 12 bases outside the gene matches. DNA of the CDR3: TGTGCCAGCAGGGGGGGACAGGGGGCGCTACCGTCTGGCTACACCTTC. Amino acids: CASRGGQGALPSGYTF.

In its sample, this clonotype was seen a few times. The V call is TRBV7-2, the J call TRBJ2-1, with D hard to call. CDR1 SGHTA and CDR2 FQGNSA come from the germline V gene. V gave up 5 bases and J gave up 10 bases, with 9 bases separating them. The CDR3 contains 11 residues. In DNA form, the CDR3 reads TGTGCCAGCAGCAACCAAGCCGAGCAGTTCTTC. Its protein product is CASSNQAEQFF.

The chain has TRBV7-9 and TRBJ1-1; D gene ambiguous. V was shortened by 1 base and J by 4 bases, with 7 bases between the two germline ends. This CDR3 comprises 13 residues. The germline gives CDR1 SEHNR, CDR2 FQNEAQ (reference sequence). The CDR3: CASSLDESTEAFF. The CDR3 nucleotides are TGTGCCAGCAGCTTAGATGAGTCCACTGAAGCTTTCTTT.

This clonotype was seen more than once but under ten times. V gene TRBV20-1 combines with J gene TRBJ2-1, with TRBD2 matching 12 bases. Per germline, CDR1 DFQATT and CDR2 SNEGSKA (reference sequence). The CDR3 spans 17 residues. J was trimmed by 9 bases and V by 5 bases; bases with no gene match: 17. The CDR3 DNA follows: TGCAGTGCTGAGGCCTCCTCTAGCGGGAGGGCAAGGGGTGAGCAGTTCTTC. Amino acids: CSAEASSSGRARGEQFF.

The chain recombines TRBV5-1 with TRBJ1-5; maybe TRBD1 (5 bases). Looked up from germline, CDR1 is SGHRS and CDR2 is YFSETQ. The V end lost 4 bases, the J end lost 6 bases, and 17 bases lay between the germline ends. The CDR3 length is 15 residues. The CDR3 loop reads CASSPEGLISQPQHF. The CDR3 nucleotides read TGCGCCAGCAGCCCCGAGGGACTCATCAGTCAGCCCCAGCATTTT. The full variable domain, completed using reference TRBV5-1 and TRBJ1-5, is KAGVTQTPRYLIKTRGQQVTLSCSPISGHRSVSWYQQTPGQGLQFLFEYFSETQRNKGNFPGRFSGRQFSNSRSEMNVSTLELGDSALYLCASSPEGLISQPQHFGDGTRLSIL.

This clonotype was seen more than once but under ten times. This chain joins TRBV12-3 or TRBV12-4 and TRBJ2-1; the D is unclear. The CDR3 loop spans 16 amino acids. Trimming removed 7 bases at V and 0 bases at J, with 16 bases between. CDR3 bases: TGTGCCAGCACCCCCACGTACCGGAGCTCCTACAATGAGCAGTTCTTC. This codes for CASTPTYRSSYNEQFF.

This clonotype was observed a handful of times. The rearrangement uses TRBV10-1 and TRBJ2-2; tentatively, D is TRBD2 (5 bases). V gave up 3 bases and J gave up 1 base, with 9 bases separating them. This CDR3 contains 15 residues. Germline CDR1 WNHNN, CDR2 SYGVQD (reference sequence). Written as DNA, the CDR3 is TGCGCCAGCAGTGATGGTGGGAGGAACACCGGGGAGCTGTTTTTT. It codes for CASSDGGRNTGELFF.

The table lists this clonotype with a few counts. V usage is TRBV27 and J usage is TRBJ2-5, with unresolved D. The germline V gene has CDR1 MNHEY and CDR2 SMNVEV (reference sequence). Between the trimmed V and J ends, which lost 5 bases and 7 bases, there was a span of 14 bases. This CDR3 contains 13 residues. This CDR3 is CASSPATVGTQYF. Written as DNA, the CDR3 is TGTGCCAGCAGTCCGGCCACGGTAGGGACCCAGTACTTC.

In its sample, this clonotype was seen a few times. The chain has TRBV7-9 and TRBJ2-7; 7 bases map to TRBD2. Germline CDR1 and CDR2: SEHNR and FQNEAQ (reference sequence). V gave up 5 bases and J gave up 2 bases; unmatched junction bases: 9. The CDR3 contains 15 residues. The CDR3 loop is CASSPVGGGTYEQYF. CDR3 nucleotide sequence: TGTGCCAGCAGCCCCGTGGGGGGGGGGACCTACGAGCAGTACTTC.

This chain joins TRBV2 and TRBJ2-2; the match to TRBD1 covers 7 bases. Per the germline V gene, CDR1 is SNHLY and CDR2 is FYNNEI. Losses at the gene ends were 9 bases for V and 7 bases for J; bases not matched to a gene: 2. CDR3 length: 11 amino acids. DNA of the CDR3: TGTGCCAGAGGGGGCATCGGGGAGCTGTTTTTT. It is translated as CARGGIGELFF.